The text below deals with one TCR beta chain. Its cognate antigen is unknown. The data are from a study of cytomegalovirus exposure and HLA in healthy donors. About the research overall: According to later analysis, the same platform produced the approximately 120 validation and about 700 first-cohort repertoires. Study-wide findings and caveats: It was confirmed in vitro that three of the CMV-associated chains were specific for CMV antigens. The tendency of first-cohort TCR clusters to co-occur in the 120 or so validation repertoires was identified by a subsequent analysis.

The donors were part of the validation cohort of 120 subjects. That cohort was separate from the first cohort, which comprised 550 to 750 subjects. Germline loops: CDR1 SEHNR, CDR2 FQNEAQ (reference sequence). The CDR3 has 14 amino acids. The V and J ends lost 5 bases and 5 bases respectively, with 15 bases between them. Clones were sequenced by immunoSEQ multiplex PCR, and TCRdb holds only the in-frame ones, with some missing. The sample consists of 70,000 to 75,000 clones, around 94% of them appearing once. The source is a woman younger than 35 in good health and CMV-seropositive. The gene calls are TRBV7-9 and TRBJ1-1; D is perhaps TRBD1 (5 bases). The specimen sequenced was PBMCs. DNA for the CDR3: TGTGCCAGCAGCCCCCGCCGGGGGGGGACTGAAGCTTTCTTT. It is translated as CASSPRRGGTEAFF.